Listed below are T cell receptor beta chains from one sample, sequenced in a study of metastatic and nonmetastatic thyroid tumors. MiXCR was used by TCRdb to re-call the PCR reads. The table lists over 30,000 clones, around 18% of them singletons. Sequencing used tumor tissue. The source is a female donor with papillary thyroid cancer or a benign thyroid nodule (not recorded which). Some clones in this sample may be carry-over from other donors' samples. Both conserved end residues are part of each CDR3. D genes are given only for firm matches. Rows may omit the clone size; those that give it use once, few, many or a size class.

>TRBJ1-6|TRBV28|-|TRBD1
TGTGCCAGCAGGGCGGCGACAGGGTCCAATTCACCCCTCCACTTT
CASRAATGSNSPLHF
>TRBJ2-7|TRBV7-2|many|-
TGTGCCAGCAGCTTCCTGGACCCACGGGGTTACGAGCAGTACTTC
CASSFLDPRGYEQYF
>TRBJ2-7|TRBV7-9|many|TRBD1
TGTGCCAGCAGCCATGGGACAGCCTACGAGCAGTACTTC
CASSHGTAYEQYF
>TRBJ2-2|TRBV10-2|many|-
TGCGCCAGCAGTGAAGCCGTCGCTCCCGGGGAGCTGTTTTTT
CASSEAVAPGELFF
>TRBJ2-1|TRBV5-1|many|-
TGCGCCAGCAGCTTGACTAGGAATGAGCAGTTCTTC
CASSLTRNEQFF
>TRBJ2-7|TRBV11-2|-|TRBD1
TGTGCCAGCAGTTCCCTCACGGGACAGGGCAACTACGAGCAGTACTTC
CASSSLTGQGNYEQYF
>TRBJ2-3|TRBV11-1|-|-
TGTGCCAGCAGCCACTGGACCGGCGGAAGCACAGATACGCAGTATTTT
CASSHWTGGSTDTQYF
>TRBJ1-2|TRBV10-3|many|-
TGTGCCATCAGTGAGTCGAACAGAAACTATGGCTACACCTTC
CAISESNRNYGYTF
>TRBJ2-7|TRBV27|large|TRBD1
TGTGCCAGCAGTTTAACGGGACAGGGCGCCTACGAGCAGTACTTC
CASSLTGQGAYEQYF
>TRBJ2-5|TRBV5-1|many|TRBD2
TGCGCCAGCAGCCAACTAAGCGGGAGAGGTCTCGGTGAGACCCAGTACTTC
CASSQLSGRGLGETQYF
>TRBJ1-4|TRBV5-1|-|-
TGCGCCAGCAGCTTGGTAGGGGCGGTTAATGAAAAACTGTTTTTT
CASSLVGAVNEKLFF
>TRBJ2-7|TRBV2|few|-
TGTGCCAGCAGTGATAGGGGTTACGAGCAGTACTTC
CASSDRGYEQYF
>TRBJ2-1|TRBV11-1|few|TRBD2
TGTGCCAGCAGCTTACTTCCGGGACTAGCGGGAGGAGACAATGAGCAGTTCTTC
CASSLLPGLAGGDNEQFF
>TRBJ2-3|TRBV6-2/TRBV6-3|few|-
TGTGCCAGCAGTTACTCGTCGTCGCTGGCGATCGTCACAGATACGCAGTATTTT
CASSYSSSLAIVTDTQYF
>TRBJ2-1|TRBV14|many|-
TGTGCCAGCAGTCCCTTGACAGTTTTGCAGTTCTTC
CASSPLTVLQFF
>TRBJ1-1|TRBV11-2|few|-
TGTGCCAGCAGTAGACAGGTTCTGAGGTATGCTTTCTTT
CASSRQVLRYAFF
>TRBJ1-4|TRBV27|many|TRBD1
TGTGCCAGCAGTTTATTAGGGACAGGTGAAAAACTGTTTTTT
CASSLLGTGEKLFF
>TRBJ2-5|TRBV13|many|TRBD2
TGTGCCAGCAGCTTAACGGGGGGAGAGACCCAGTACTTC
CASSLTGGETQYF
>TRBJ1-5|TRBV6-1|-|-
TGTGCCAGCAGTGATGATTTGAGTCATCCCCAGCATTTT
CASSDDLSHPQHF
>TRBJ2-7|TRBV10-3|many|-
TGTGCCATCAGTGTACTAAGGGGGGACCCCTCCTACGAGCAGTACTTC
CAISVLRGDPSYEQYF
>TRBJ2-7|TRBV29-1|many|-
TGCAGCGTTGCTCCGGCAGGGGGGTACGAGCAGTACTTC
CSVAPAGGYEQYF
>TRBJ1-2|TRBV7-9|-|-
TGTGCCAGCAGTTTCAGGGATGTGGAGCGGTATGGCTACACCTTC
CASSFRDVERYGYTF
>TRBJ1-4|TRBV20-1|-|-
TGCAGTGCTAGAAGTGGATTTGCAACTAATGAAAAACTGTTTTTT
CSARSGFATNEKLFF
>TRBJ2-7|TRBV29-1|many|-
TGCAGCGGAGGGGCAGGACAGACACCTCGGGAGCAGTACTTC
CSGGAGQTPREQYF
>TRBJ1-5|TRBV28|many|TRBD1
TGTGCCAGCATCCTACAGGGGCGACAGCCCCAGCATTTT
CASILQGRQPQHF
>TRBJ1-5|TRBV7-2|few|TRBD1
TGTGCCAGCAGCTTAGAGGACAGGGTCCTCGGGGCCCAGCATTTT
CASSLEDRVLGAQHF
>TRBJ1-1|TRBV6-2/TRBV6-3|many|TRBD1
TGTGCCAGCAGCAGAGACAGGGTCAAAGCTTTCTTT
CASSRDRVKAFF
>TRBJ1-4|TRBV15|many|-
TGTGCCACTCGTGAGGGGATGGGGGAAAAACTGTTTTTT
CATREGMGEKLFF
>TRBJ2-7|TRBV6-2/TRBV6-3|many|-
TGTGCCAGCACCCACTTAGCAGGACTTTTGGACGAGCAGTACTTC
CASTHLAGLLDEQYF
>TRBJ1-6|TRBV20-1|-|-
TGCAGTGCTAGAGGTCTCGTGTCACCGCTCCACTTT
CSARGLVSPLHF
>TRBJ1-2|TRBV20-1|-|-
TGCAGTGCGTTCATCCCGGGACAAAACAGTGGCTACACCTTC
CSAFIPGQNSGYTF
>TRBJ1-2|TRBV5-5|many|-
TGTGCCAGCAGCTTGAGTCCGCCGGAGTATGGCTACACCTTC
CASSLSPPEYGYTF
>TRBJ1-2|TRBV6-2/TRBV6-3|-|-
TGTGCCAGCAGTTTCACAGGGTACAATGGCTACACCTTC
CASSFTGYNGYTF
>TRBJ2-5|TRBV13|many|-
TGTGCCAGCAGCTTAGGAGAGCGGAACCTCCAAGAGACCCAGTACTTC
CASSLGERNLQETQYF
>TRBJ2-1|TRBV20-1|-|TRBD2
TGCAGTCCTGGACTAGCGGGAAACAATGAGCAGTTCTTC
CSPGLAGNNEQFF
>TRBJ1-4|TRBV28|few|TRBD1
TGTGCCAGCAGTTTGGGACAGGGGGCTAATGAAAAACTGTTTTTT
CASSLGQGANEKLFF
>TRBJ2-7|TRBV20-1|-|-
TGCAGTGCTAGAGACCCCTCAGGGCCCTACGAGCAGTACTTC
CSARDPSGPYEQYF
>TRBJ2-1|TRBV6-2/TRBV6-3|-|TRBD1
TGTGCCAGCAAAACCAGGGGGCAGAGCTCCTACAATGAGCAGTTCTTC
CASKTRGQSSYNEQFF
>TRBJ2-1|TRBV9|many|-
TGTGCCAGCAGCACAGAGGAGGCGGTAGGGGCTACCAATGAGCAGTTCTTC
CASSTEEAVGATNEQFF
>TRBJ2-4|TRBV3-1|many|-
TGTGCCAGCAGCCAAGTGTCTCACGGGCCGCTAGCCAAAAACATTCAGTACTTC
CASSQVSHGPLAKNIQYF
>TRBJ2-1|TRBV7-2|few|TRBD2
TGCGCCAGCAGCCGGACTAGCGGGGAGCAGTTCTTC
CASSRTSGEQFF
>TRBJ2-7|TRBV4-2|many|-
TGTGCCAGCAGCCAAGATCGGCCTAGCGCCTCTCACGAGCAGTACTTC
CASSQDRPSASHEQYF
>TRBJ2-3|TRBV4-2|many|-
TGTGCCAGCAGCCAAGCAGGACCCTCTAGCACAGATACGCAGTATTTT
CASSQAGPSSTDTQYF
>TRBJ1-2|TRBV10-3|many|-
TGTGCCATCAGTTCGCCGGGTTGGAGCTATGGCTACACCTTC
CAISSPGWSYGYTF
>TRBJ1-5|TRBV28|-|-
TGTGCCAGCAGTCCAGGGTCTGGAAATCAGCCCCAACATTTT
CASSPGSGNQPQHF
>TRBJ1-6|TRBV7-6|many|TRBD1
TGTGCCAGCAGCATCACTCCGGGACAGGGACTTTCACCCCTCCACTTT
CASSITPGQGLSPLHF
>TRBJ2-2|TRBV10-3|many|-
TGTGCCATCAGTGAGTCGGCGTCAGGGTACACCGGGGAGCTGTTTTTT
CAISESASGYTGELFF
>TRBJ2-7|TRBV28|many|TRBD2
TGTGCCAGCAGTCCACACTCCGGGACTAGCAACGACGAGCAGTACTTC
CASSPHSGTSNDEQYF
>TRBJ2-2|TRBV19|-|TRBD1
TGTGCCAGTATTGACAGGGGGAAGAACACCGGGGAGCTGTTTTTT
CASIDRGKNTGELFF
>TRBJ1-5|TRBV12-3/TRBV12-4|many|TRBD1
TGTGCCAGCAGTTTGACAGGGGGACAGCCCCAGCATTTT
CASSLTGGQPQHF
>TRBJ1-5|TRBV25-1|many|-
TGTGCCAGCAGGGGTCAGGGACACAATCAGCCCCAGCATTTT
CASRGQGHNQPQHF
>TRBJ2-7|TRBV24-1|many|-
TGTGCCACCAGTGATGCTTACGAGCAGTACTTC
CATSDAYEQYF
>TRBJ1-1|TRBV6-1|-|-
TGTGCCAGCAGGATCGTACCGCACACTGAAGCTTTCTTT
CASRIVPHTEAFF
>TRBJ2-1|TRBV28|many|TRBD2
TGTGCCAGCGGTCGGACTAGCGTCAATGAGCAGTTCTTC
CASGRTSVNEQFF
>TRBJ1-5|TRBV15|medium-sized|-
TGTGCCACCAGCAGAGATTATGACTGGGGAGAACCCCAGCATTTT
CATSRDYDWGEPQHF
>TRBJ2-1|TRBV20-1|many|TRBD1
TGCAGTGCTCCCCAGGGGGCTGATGAGCAGTTCTTC
CSAPQGADEQFF
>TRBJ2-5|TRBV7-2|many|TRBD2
TGTGCCAGCAGCTCCTACCCCTTCGCGGGGGGTCAAGAGACCCAGTACTTC
CASSSYPFAGGQETQYF
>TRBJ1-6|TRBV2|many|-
TGTGCCAGCAGTTCAGGGGACACTTATAATTCACCCCTCCACTTT
CASSSGDTYNSPLHF
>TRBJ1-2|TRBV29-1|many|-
TGCAGCGTTGAAGGGGTCAGGGGAATTTATGGCTACACCTTC
CSVEGVRGIYGYTF